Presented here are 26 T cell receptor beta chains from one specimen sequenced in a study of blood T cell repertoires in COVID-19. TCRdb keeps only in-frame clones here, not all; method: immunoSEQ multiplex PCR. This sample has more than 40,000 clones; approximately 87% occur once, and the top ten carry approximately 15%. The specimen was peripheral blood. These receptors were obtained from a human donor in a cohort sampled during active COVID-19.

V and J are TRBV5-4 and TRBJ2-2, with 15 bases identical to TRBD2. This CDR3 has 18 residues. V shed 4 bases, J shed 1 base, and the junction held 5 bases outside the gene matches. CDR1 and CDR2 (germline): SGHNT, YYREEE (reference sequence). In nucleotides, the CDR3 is TGTGCCAGCAGCGACGGGACTAGCGGGGGGAGGAACACCGGGGAGCTGTTTTTT. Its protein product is CASSDGTSGGRNTGELFF.

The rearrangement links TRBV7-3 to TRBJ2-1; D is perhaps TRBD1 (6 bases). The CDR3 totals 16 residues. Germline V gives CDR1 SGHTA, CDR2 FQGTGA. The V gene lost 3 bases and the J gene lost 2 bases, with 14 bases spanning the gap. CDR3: CASSFLLQGPYNEQFF. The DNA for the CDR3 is TGTGCCAGCAGCTTTCTCTTACAGGGCCCCTACAATGAGCAGTTCTTC.

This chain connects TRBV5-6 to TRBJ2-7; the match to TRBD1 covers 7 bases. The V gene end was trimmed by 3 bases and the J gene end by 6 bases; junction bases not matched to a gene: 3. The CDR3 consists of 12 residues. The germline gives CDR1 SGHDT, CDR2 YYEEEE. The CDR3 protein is CASSSTGFEQYF. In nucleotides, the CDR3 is TGTGCCAGCAGCTCGACAGGGTTCGAGCAGTACTTC.

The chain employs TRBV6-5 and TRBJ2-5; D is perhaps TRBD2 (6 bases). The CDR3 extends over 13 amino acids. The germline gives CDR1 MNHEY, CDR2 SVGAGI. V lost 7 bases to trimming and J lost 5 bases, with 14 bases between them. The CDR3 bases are TGTGCCAGCAAAGGGGCTAGCGAGGAGACCCAGTACTTC. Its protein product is CASKGASEETQYF.

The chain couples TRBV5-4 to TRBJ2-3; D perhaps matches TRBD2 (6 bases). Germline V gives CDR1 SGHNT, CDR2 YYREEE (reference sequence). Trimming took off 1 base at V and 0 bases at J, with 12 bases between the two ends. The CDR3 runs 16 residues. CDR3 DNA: TGTGCCAGCAGCTTGCAAGCGGGCAGAAGCACAGATACGCAGTATTTT. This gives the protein CASSLQAGRSTDTQYF.

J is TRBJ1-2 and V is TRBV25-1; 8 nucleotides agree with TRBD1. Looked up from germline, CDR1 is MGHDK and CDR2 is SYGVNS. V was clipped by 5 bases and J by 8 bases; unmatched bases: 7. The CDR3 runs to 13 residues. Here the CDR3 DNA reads TGTGCCAGCAGTCGGACAGGGAGAGAGGGCTACACCTTC. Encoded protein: CASSRTGREGYTF.

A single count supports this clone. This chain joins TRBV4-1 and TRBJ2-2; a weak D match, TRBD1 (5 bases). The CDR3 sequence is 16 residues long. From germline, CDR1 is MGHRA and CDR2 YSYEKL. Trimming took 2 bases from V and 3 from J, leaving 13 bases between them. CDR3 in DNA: TGCGCCAGCAGCCAACTATGGGGCACAGACACCGGGGAGCTGTTTTTT. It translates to CASSQLWGTDTGELFF.

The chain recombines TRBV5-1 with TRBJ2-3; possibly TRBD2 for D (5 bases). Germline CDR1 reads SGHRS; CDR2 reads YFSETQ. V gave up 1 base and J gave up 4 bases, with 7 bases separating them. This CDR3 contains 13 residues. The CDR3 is CASSLPGSDTQYF. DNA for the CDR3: TGCGCCAGCAGCTTGCCGGGGTCAGATACGCAGTATTTT. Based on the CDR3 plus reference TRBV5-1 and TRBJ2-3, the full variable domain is KAGVTQTPRYLIKTRGQQVTLSCSPISGHRSVSWYQQTPGQGLQFLFEYFSETQRNKGNFPGRFSGRQFSNSRSEMNVSTLELGDSALYLCASSLPGSDTQYFGPGTRLTVL.

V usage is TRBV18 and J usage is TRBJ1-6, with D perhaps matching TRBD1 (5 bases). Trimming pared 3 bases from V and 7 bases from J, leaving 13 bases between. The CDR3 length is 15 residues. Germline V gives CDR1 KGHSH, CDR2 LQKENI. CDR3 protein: CASSPAGRDNSPLHF. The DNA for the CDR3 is TGTGCCAGCTCACCTGCGGGGAGGGACAATTCACCCCTCCACTTT.

The CDR3 DNA reads TGTGCCAGCAGCAGAGCACAGCACTCGAACGAGCAGTACTTC. Protein product: CASSRAQHSNEQYF. The V gene is TRBV7-8, the J gene TRBJ2-7; D is undetermined. V lost 5 bases and J lost 5, with 16 bases in between. CDR3 length: 14 residues. Germline loops: CDR1 SGHVS, CDR2 FQNEAQ. The complete variable domain, with remaining parts taken from reference TRBV7-8 and TRBJ2-7, reads GAGVSQSPRYKVAKRGQDVALRCDPISGHVSLFWYQQALGQGPEFLTYFQNEAQLDKSGLPSDRFFAERPEGSVSTLKIQRTQQEDSAVYLCASSRAQHSNEQYFGPGTRLTVT.

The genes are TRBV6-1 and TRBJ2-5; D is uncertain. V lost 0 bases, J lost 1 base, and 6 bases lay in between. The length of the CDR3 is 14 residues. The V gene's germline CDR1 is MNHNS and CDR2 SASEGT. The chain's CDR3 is CASSEAQAQETQYF. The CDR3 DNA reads TGTGCCAGCAGTGAAGCGCAGGCCCAAGAGACCCAGTACTTC.

The CDR3 DNA sequence: TGTGCCAGCAGCTTGTTGGCCGGGACAGGGTGGAACGAGCAGTACTTC. Protein sequence: CASSLLAGTGWNEQYF. The rearrangement links TRBV5-6 to TRBJ2-7; 9 nucleotides agree with TRBD1. This CDR3 is 16 amino acids long. The V segment lost 1 base and the J segment 5 bases; nucleotides outside the gene matches: 10. Germline-derived CDR1 and CDR2 are SGHDT and YYEEEE.

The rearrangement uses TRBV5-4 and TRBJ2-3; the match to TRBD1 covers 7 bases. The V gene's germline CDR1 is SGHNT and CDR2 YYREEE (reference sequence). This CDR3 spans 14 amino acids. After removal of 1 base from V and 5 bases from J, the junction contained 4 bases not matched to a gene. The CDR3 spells CASSLRGGLDTQYF. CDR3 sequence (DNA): TGTGCCAGCAGCTTGAGAGGGGGCTTAGATACGCAGTATTTT.

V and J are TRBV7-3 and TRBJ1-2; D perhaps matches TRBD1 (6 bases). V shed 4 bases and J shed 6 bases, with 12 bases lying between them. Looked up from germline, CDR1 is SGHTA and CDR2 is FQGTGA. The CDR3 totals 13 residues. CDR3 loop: CASSSQGSDGYTF. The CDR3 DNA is TGTGCCAGCAGCTCACAGGGTAGCGATGGCTACACCTTC. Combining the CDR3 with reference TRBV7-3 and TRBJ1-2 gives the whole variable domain GAGVSQTPSNKVTEKGKYVELRCDPISGHTALYWYRQSLGQGPEFLIYFQGTGAADDSGLPNDRFFAVRPEGSVSTLKIQRTERGDSAVYLCASSSQGSDGYTFGSGTRLTVV.

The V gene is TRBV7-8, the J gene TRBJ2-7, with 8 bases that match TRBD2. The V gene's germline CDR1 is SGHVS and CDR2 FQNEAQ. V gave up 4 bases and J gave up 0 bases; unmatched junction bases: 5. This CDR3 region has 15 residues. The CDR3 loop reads CASSSLTSVSYEQYF. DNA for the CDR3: TGTGCCAGCAGCTCCCTGACTAGCGTCTCCTACGAGCAGTACTTC.

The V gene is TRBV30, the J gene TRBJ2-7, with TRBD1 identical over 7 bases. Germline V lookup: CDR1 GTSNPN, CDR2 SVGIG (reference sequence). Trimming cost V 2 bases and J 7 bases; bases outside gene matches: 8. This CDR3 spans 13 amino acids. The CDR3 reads CAWSIWQGQEQYF. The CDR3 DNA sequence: TGTGCCTGGAGTATATGGCAGGGACAGGAGCAGTACTTC.

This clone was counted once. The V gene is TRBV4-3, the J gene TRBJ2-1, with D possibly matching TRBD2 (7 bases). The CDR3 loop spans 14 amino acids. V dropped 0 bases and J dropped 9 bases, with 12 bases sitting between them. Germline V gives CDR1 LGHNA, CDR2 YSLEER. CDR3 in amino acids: CASSQDRRGGEQFF. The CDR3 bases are TGCGCCAGCAGCCAAGATAGGAGGGGGGGTGAGCAGTTCTTC.

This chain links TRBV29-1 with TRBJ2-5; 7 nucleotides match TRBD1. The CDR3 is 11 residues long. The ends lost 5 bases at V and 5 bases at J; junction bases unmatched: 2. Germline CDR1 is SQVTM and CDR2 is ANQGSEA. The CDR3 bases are TGCAGCGTTATCAGGGGGGAGACCCAGTACTTC. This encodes CSVIRGETQYF.

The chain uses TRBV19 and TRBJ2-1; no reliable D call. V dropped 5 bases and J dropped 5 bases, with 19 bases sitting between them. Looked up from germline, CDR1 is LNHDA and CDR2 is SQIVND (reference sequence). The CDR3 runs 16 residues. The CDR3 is CASSLGSVRAHNEQFF. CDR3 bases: TGTGCCAGTAGTTTGGGCTCCGTTCGCGCCCACAATGAGCAGTTCTTC.

CDR3 region: CASSQGTGGVYEQYF. In DNA, the CDR3 is TGTGCCAGCAGCCAAGGGACAGGGGGTGTCTACGAGCAGTACTTC. V and J are TRBV3-1 (or the pseudogene TRBV3-2) and TRBJ2-7; TRBD1 agrees at 10 bases. Germline assignment: CDR1 LGHDT and CDR2 YNNKEL (reference sequence). After removal of 1 base from V and 3 bases from J, the junction contained 3 bases not matched to a gene. This CDR3 region has 15 residues.

DNA of the CDR3: TGTGCCAGCAGCTTTCCAGGGTCTAACTATGGCTACACCTTC. It encodes CASSFPGSNYGYTF. The chain has TRBV5-5 and TRBJ1-2; tentatively, D is TRBD1 (5 bases). The CDR3 has 14 residues. V lost 2 bases, J lost 0 bases, and 8 bases lay in between. Germline V lookup: CDR1 SGHKS, CDR2 YYEKEE (reference sequence).

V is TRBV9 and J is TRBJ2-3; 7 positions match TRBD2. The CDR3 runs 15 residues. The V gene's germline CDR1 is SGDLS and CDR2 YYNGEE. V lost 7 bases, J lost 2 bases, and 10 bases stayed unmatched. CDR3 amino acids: CASAPGTMNTDTQYF. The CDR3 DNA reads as TGTGCCAGCGCCCCCGGGACTATGAACACAGATACGCAGTATTTT.

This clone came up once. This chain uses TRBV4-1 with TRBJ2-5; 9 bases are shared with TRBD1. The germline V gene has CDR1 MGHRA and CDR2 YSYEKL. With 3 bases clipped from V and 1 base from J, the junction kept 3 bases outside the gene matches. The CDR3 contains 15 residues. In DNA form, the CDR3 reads TGCGCCAGCAGCCATGGGGACAGGGCCCAAGAGACCCAGTACTTC. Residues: CASSHGDRAQETQYF.

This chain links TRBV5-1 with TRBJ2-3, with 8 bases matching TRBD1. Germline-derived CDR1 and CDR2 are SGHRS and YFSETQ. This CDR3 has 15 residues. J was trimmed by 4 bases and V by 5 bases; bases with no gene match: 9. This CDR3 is CASSGQGALSDTQYF. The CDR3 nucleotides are TGCGCCAGCAGTGGGCAGGGGGCCTTATCAGATACGCAGTATTTT.

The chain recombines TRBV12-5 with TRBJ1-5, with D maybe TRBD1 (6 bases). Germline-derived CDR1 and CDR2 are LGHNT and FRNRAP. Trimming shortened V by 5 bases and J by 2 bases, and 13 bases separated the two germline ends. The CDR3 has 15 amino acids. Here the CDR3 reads CASGLQGLGNQPQHF. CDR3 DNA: TGTGCTAGTGGTCTACAGGGTCTAGGCAATCAGCCCCAGCATTTT.

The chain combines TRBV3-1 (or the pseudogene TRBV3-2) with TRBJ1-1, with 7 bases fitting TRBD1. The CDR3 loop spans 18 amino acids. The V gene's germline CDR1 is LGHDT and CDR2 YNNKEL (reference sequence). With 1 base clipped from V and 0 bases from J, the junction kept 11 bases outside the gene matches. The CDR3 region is CASSQVRLRQGLNTEAFF. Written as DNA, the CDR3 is TGTGCCAGCAGCCAAGTCCGACTTAGACAGGGTCTGAACACTGAAGCTTTCTTT.